The next 18 T cell receptor beta chains were all read from a single sample in a study of blood T cell repertoires in COVID-19. Sequenced by immunoSEQ multiplex PCR; TCRdb stores in-frame clones only, minus some. The sample has some 290,000 clones; around 90% are singletons. Sequencing used peripheral blood. The source is a woman aged 40-49 years with COVID-19, enrolled during active disease.

The chain has TRBV29-1 and TRBJ2-3, with 9 nucleotides matching TRBD2. Germline V gene lookup returns CDR1 SQVTM and CDR2 ANQGSEA. The CDR3 contains 14 residues. V gave up 7 bases and J gave up 6 bases; unmatched junction bases: 11. CDR3 DNA: TGCAGCGGTAACACCGGGACTAGCTCCGATACGCAGTATTTT. It encodes CSGNTGTSSDTQYF.

The gene calls are TRBV15 and TRBJ2-1; D is unclear. CDR1 is LNHNV and CDR2 is YYDKDF in the germline V gene (reference sequence). This CDR3 is 15 amino acids long. V gave up 3 bases and J gave up 5 bases, with 14 bases separating them. Here the CDR3 DNA reads TGTGCCACCAGCAGGCGAGGATCTGGTAACAATGAGCAGTTCTTC. Translating gives CATSRRGSGNNEQFF. Together with reference TRBV15 and TRBJ2-1, the CDR3 gives the full variable domain: DAMVIQNPRYQVTQFGKPVTLSCSQTLNHNVMYWYQQKSSQAPKLLFHYYDKDFNNEADTPDNFQSRRPNTSFCFLDIRSPGLGDTAMYLCATSRRGSGNNEQFFGPGTRLTVL.

The chain uses TRBV6-1 and TRBJ1-6, with 9 bases lining up with TRBD1. Germline V lookup: CDR1 MNHNS, CDR2 SASEGT. After removal of 1 base from V and 7 bases from J, the junction contained 2 bases not matched to a gene. The CDR3 is 15 amino acids. The CDR3 nucleotides are TGTGCCAGCAGTGAAGTGGGGACAGGGAATTCACCCCTCCACTTT. Translation: CASSEVGTGNSPLHF.

The chain employs TRBV20-1 and TRBJ1-4, with 9 bases aligning to TRBD1. The germline gives CDR1 DFQATT, CDR2 SNEGSKA (reference sequence). This CDR3 has 17 amino acids. J gave up 2 bases and V 3 bases, and 10 bases lay outside the gene matches. This CDR3 is CSASDRGEVWTNEKLFF. The CDR3 coding sequence is TGCAGTGCTAGTGACAGGGGGGAAGTTTGGACTAATGAAAAACTGTTTTTT.

The sample holds one count of this clone. This sequence joins TRBV9 and TRBJ1-3; 7 bases line up with TRBD1. With V trimmed by 0 bases and J by 7 bases, 7 bases remained unmatched. The CDR3 has 15 amino acids. Germline CDR1 reads SGDLS; CDR2 reads YYNGEE. The chain's CDR3 is CASSVEGGAYNTIYF. CDR3 coding DNA: TGTGCCAGCAGCGTAGAAGGGGGCGCGTATAACACCATATATTTT.

This clone was seen at least ten times. V gene TRBV9 combines with J gene TRBJ2-5; 16 bases line up with TRBD2. V lost 0 bases, J lost 2 bases, and 7 bases stayed unmatched. This CDR3 region has 19 residues. Germline V gene data show CDR1 as SGDLS and CDR2 as YYNGEE. The CDR3 sequence is CASSVAGGTSGRDQETQYF. CDR3 nucleotides: TGTGCCAGCAGCGTAGCGGGGGGGACTAGCGGGAGGGATCAAGAGACCCAGTACTTC.

This clone was picked up one time. The CDR3 region has the DNA TGTGCCAGCAGCTTGTCTTCAGGGGTCCACTACACCTTC. Translation gives CASSLSSGVHYTF. This chain connects TRBV5-6 to TRBJ1-2, with D perhaps TRBD1 (6 bases). V was shortened by 1 base and J by 10 bases, with 14 bases between the two germline ends. The CDR3 has 13 residues. CDR1 is SGHDT and CDR2 is YYEEEE in the germline V gene.

The chain is built from TRBV7-9 and TRBJ1-3; D might be TRBD1 (6 bases). Germline V gene lookup returns CDR1 SEHNR and CDR2 FQNEAQ (reference sequence). The ends were cut back, 5 bases at V and 4 bases at J, with 12 bases in the middle. The CDR3 extends over 14 amino acids. In DNA, the CDR3 is TGTGCCAGCAGCCACTCAGGGGTCGGAAACACCATATATTTT. It is translated as CASSHSGVGNTIYF.

This clone was seen once. The chain joins TRBV11-1 to TRBJ1-1; D gene uncertain. The germline V gene has CDR1 SGHAT and CDR2 FQDESV (reference sequence). Trimming stripped 5 bases from V and 4 bases from J, with 14 bases between. CDR3 length: 14 residues. CDR3: CASSPRGRGTEAFF. The CDR3 coding sequence is TGTGCCAGCAGCCCCCGGGGTAGAGGCACTGAAGCTTTCTTT.

The CDR3, as DNA: TGTGCCAGCAGCGTACAACAGACGGAGCTGTTTTTT. As protein: CASSVQQTELFF. The rearrangement links TRBV11-3 to TRBJ2-2; D unresolved. Germline V gene sequence: CDR1 SGHNT, CDR2 YENEEA. This CDR3 region has 12 residues. The V end was cut by 5 bases, the J end by 10 bases, with 11 bases between.

J is TRBJ2-7 and V is TRBV29-1; D is ambiguous. There are 12 residues in the CDR3. Trimming took 0 bases from V and 3 from J, leaving 6 bases between them. Germline V gene data show CDR1 as SQVTM and CDR2 as ANQGSEA. CDR3 sequence reads: CSVEDHFYEQYF. Written as DNA, the CDR3 is TGCAGCGTTGAAGACCATTTCTACGAGCAGTACTTC.

This clone is a singleton in its sample. The chain links TRBV10-3 to TRBJ2-3, with a weak D call TRBD1 (6 bases). Trimming cost V 2 bases and J 5 bases, with 11 bases left between them. This CDR3 has 14 residues. CDR1 ENHRY and CDR2 SYGVKD come from the germline V gene. CDR3 region: CAISEGTNKDTQYF. The CDR3 nucleotides are TGTGCCATCAGTGAGGGGACAAATAAAGATACGCAGTATTTT.

J is TRBJ2-1 and V is TRBV4-2, with D possibly TRBD2 on 5 matching bases. Per the germline V gene, CDR1 is LGHNA and CDR2 is YNFKEQ. V lost 1 base and J 1 base, leaving 11 bases between the germline ends. This CDR3 comprises 16 residues. The CDR3 sequence: CASSQGEAESYNEQFF. The CDR3 DNA reads TGTGCCAGCAGCCAAGGGGAAGCGGAGTCCTACAATGAGCAGTTCTTC.

V gene TRBV5-1 combines with J gene TRBJ1-6, with TRBD1 matching over 8 bases. Germline-derived CDR1 and CDR2 are SGHRS and YFSETQ. The V segment lost 4 bases and the J segment 7 bases; nucleotides outside the gene matches: 7. The length of the CDR3 is 15 residues. The CDR3 region is CASSDRTGQNSPLHF. The CDR3, as DNA: TGCGCCAGCAGCGATAGGACAGGGCAAAATTCACCCCTCCACTTT.

In its sample, this clone was seen a few times. V is TRBV9 and J is TRBJ2-7; TRBD2 is a possible D gene (5 bases). Deletions cut 4 bases from V and 5 bases from J, with 16 bases between. Germline values: CDR1 SGDLS, CDR2 YYNGEE. CDR3 length equals 14 residues. Here the CDR3 DNA reads TGTGCCAGCAGCCCAGATAGGACTCCCCACGAGCAGTACTTC. Encoded protein: CASSPDRTPHEQYF.

V usage is TRBV27 and J usage is TRBJ1-5, with 9 bases fitting TRBD1. The V segment lost 6 bases and the J segment 6 bases; nucleotides outside the gene matches: 6. The CDR3 spans 14 residues. CDR1 and CDR2 (germline): MNHEY, SMNVEV (reference sequence). CDR3 DNA sequence: TGTGCCAGCAGCCCGGACAGGGGTATTCAGCCCCAGCATTTT. Residues: CASSPDRGIQPQHF.

V gene TRBV6-5 combines with J gene TRBJ1-2; D remains unclear. Per germline, CDR1 MNHEY and CDR2 SVGAGI. The length of the CDR3 is 15 residues. V lost 0 bases, J lost 2 bases, and 10 bases lay in between. The CDR3 DNA reads TGTGCCAGCAGTTACTCCGAAGCGGGCAACTATGGCTACACCTTC. It translates to CASSYSEAGNYGYTF.

Comments on this clone: This sample includes further DNA sequences coding for the same CDR3. The chain has TRBV28 and TRBJ1-1; tentative D call: TRBD1 (6 bases). Germline lookup yields CDR1 MDHEN and CDR2 SYDVKM. V gave up 2 bases and J gave up 8 bases, with 9 bases separating them. CDR3 length: 12 amino acids. Here the CDR3 reads CASSLGGLEAFF. CDR3 nucleotides: TGTGCCAGCAGTTTAGGGGGCTTAGAAGCTTTCTTT.